The 31 T cell receptor beta chains below come from one sample, sequenced in a study of blood T cell repertoires in COVID-19 (dated by TCRdb to 2018 to 2020). Library preparation used the immunoSEQ multiplex PCR assay. In its TCRdb copy, this immuneACCESS table keeps in-frame sequences only and misses some clones. Where compared with another copy, unresolved V genes explain less than half of these, and the others have no known cause. Recorded for this sample are 70,000 or so clones; more than 75% of them occurred a single time. The ten top clones hold around 15% of the sample. Sequences were obtained from peripheral blood. The receptors shown here come from a human donor in a cohort sampled during active COVID-19.

The chain links TRBV7-2 to TRBJ2-1; D perhaps matches TRBD2 (6 bases). The CDR3 contains 15 residues. Per germline, CDR1 SGHTA and CDR2 FQGNSA. The V end was cut by 2 bases, the J end by 7 bases, with 15 bases between. The CDR3 reads CASSLRRDVRNEQFF. The DNA of the CDR3 is TGTGCCAGCAGCTTAAGGCGGGATGTTAGGAATGAGCAGTTCTTC. Filled out from reference TRBV7-2 and TRBJ2-1, the complete variable domain reads GAGVSQSPSNKVTEKGKDVELRCDPISGHTALYWYRQSLGQGLEFLIYFQGNSAPDKSGLPSDRFSAERTGGSVSTLTIQRTQQEDSAVYLCASSLRRDVRNEQFFGPGTRLTVL.

This chain links TRBV3-1 (or the pseudogene TRBV3-2) with TRBJ2-3; the D gene is possibly TRBD1 (6 bases). Trimming removed 4 bases at V and 0 bases at J, with 11 bases between. This CDR3 is built from 15 residues. In germline, CDR1 is LGHDT, CDR2 YNNKEL (reference sequence). The CDR3 loop reads CASSPGAISTDTQYF. The CDR3 nucleotides read TGTGCCAGCAGCCCAGGGGCGATTAGCACAGATACGCAGTATTTT.

This clone was recorded a few times. V gene TRBV5-4 combines with J gene TRBJ1-2; D remains ambiguous. Germline V gene sequence: CDR1 SGHNT, CDR2 YYREEE (reference sequence). Trimming stripped 2 bases from V and 8 bases from J, with 13 bases between. The CDR3 runs 13 residues. CDR3 protein: CASSFKGWEGYTF. CDR3 nucleotide sequence: TGTGCCAGCAGCTTCAAAGGGTGGGAGGGCTACACCTTC. The variable domain in full, with the rest retrieved from reference TRBV5-4 and TRBJ1-2, is ETGVTQSPTHLIKTRGQQVTLRCSSQSGHNTVSWYQQALGQGPQFIFQYYREEENGRGNFPPRFSGLQFPNYSSELNVNALELDDSALYLCASSFKGWEGYTFGSGTRLTVV.

This chain uses TRBV12-5 with TRBJ2-5, with TRBD1 matching over 8 bases. Germline values: CDR1 LGHNT, CDR2 FRNRAP. The CDR3 is 15 residues long. Trimming cost V 6 bases and J 4 bases; bases outside gene matches: 10. CDR3: CASGFGQGGGETQYF. DNA for the CDR3: TGTGCTAGTGGATTCGGACAGGGAGGAGGAGAGACCCAGTACTTC.

This chain joins TRBV4-1 and TRBJ2-1, with 8 positions matching TRBD2. The CDR3 sequence is 11 residues long. V lost 3 bases and J lost 13; bases outside the gene matches: 2. Germline values: CDR1 MGHRA, CDR2 YSYEKL. CDR3 DNA sequence: TGCGCCAGCAGCCATAGCGGGATACAGTTCTTC. Translated: CASSHSGIQFF.

The rearrangement links TRBV24-1 to TRBJ2-5, with a tentative D call TRBD1 (5 bases). In germline, CDR1 is KGHDR, CDR2 SFDVKD. The V end lost 4 bases, the J end lost 6 bases, and 11 bases lay between the germline ends. This CDR3 is built from 13 residues. CDR3 region: CATSEHQGQTQYF. As DNA, the CDR3 is TGTGCCACCAGTGAGCACCAGGGTCAGACCCAGTACTTC.

As regards this clone: Because it lacks the conserved phenylalanine or tryptophan at the end, this CDR3 is likely a read error. Because the CDR3's place on the DNA is in doubt, the DNA is left out and the CDR3 is given as listed by TCRdb. V gene TRBV7-9 combines with J gene TRBJ1-2. A total of 13 residues make up the CDR3, ends included. Germline lookup yields CDR1 SEHNR and CDR2 FQNEAQ (reference sequence). This CDR3 is CASSLDPYTGLFV.

The gene calls are TRBV10-3 and TRBJ2-7; 7 nucleotides match TRBD1. With V trimmed by 10 bases and J by 3 bases, 6 bases remained unmatched. The CDR3 totals 12 residues. The V gene's germline CDR1 is ENHRY and CDR2 SYGVKD. The DNA of the CDR3 is TGTGCCACCAGCGACAGGGTCTACGAGCAGTACTTC. Encoded protein: CATSDRVYEQYF.

CDR3 coding DNA: TGTGCCAGCAGTCATCCGGACAGGGACTCTGGAAACACCATATATTTT. This codes for CASSHPDRDSGNTIYF. This rearrangement joins TRBV5-4 to TRBJ1-3, with 8 bases that match TRBD1. Germline values: CDR1 SGHNT, CDR2 YYREEE (reference sequence). The CDR3 covers 16 residues. The trim removed 5 bases at V and 0 bases at J, leaving 7 bases unmatched.

The chain has TRBV5-1 and TRBJ2-2; D possibly corresponds to TRBD1 (6 bases). The CDR3 loop spans 15 amino acids. Per the germline V gene, CDR1 is SGHRS and CDR2 is YFSETQ. The ends were cut back, 1 base at V and 5 bases at J, with 12 bases in the middle. CDR3 region: CASSLSGADTGELFF. In DNA form, the CDR3 reads TGCGCCAGCAGCTTGTCAGGGGCAGATACCGGGGAGCTGTTTTTT.

Here the CDR3 reads CASSLLGTGAYEQYF. DNA of the CDR3: TGTGCCAGCAGCTTGTTGGGGACAGGGGCCTACGAGCAGTACTTC. V usage is TRBV11-2 and J usage is TRBJ2-7, with 10 bases that match TRBD1. Germline trimming cut 3 bases from V and 2 bases from J; bases unmatched to any gene: 4. From germline, CDR1 is SGHAT and CDR2 FQNNGV. The CDR3 consists of 15 residues.

The chain combines TRBV6-5 with TRBJ1-2; 8 bases align to TRBD1. The J segment lost 2 bases and the V segment lost 4 bases, leaving 3 bases of the junction unmatched. CDR1 is MNHEY, CDR2 SVGAGI, per germline. This CDR3 is 14 amino acids long. CDR3 DNA: TGTGCCAGCAGTTCGGGACAGGCAAACTATGGCTACACCTTC. Encoded protein: CASSSGQANYGYTF.

A single count supports this clone. This rearrangement joins TRBV19 to TRBJ2-1; D possibly corresponds to TRBD1 (7 bases). This CDR3 region has 16 residues. Per the germline V gene, CDR1 is LNHDA and CDR2 is SQIVND (reference sequence). V was pared by 5 bases and J by 6 bases, with 20 bases between. The CDR3 bases are TGTGCCAGTAGTCTCCGGACAGGCGGAGGGGTCAATGAGCAGTTCTTC. This codes for CASSLRTGGGVNEQFF.

The genes are TRBV28 and TRBJ1-5; D ambiguous. Trimming shortened V by 10 bases and J by 0 bases, and 10 bases separated the two germline ends. The CDR3 loop spans 13 amino acids. Germline CDR1 MDHEN, CDR2 SYDVKM. The CDR3 coding sequence is TGTGCCACCGCACAAGTTAGCAATCAGCCCCAGCATTTT. Translation: CATAQVSNQPQHF.

This clone occurred a few times. This sample also contains other DNA sequences that code for the same CDR3. CDR3 sequence reads: CASRPGLVSNQPQHF. The CDR3 DNA follows: TGTGCCAGCAGACCAGGCCTTGTTAGCAATCAGCCCCAGCATTTT. V usage is TRBV27 and J usage is TRBJ1-5, with D unclear. The CDR3 contains 15 residues. Trimming took off 6 bases at V and 0 bases at J, with 12 bases between the two ends. Per the germline V gene, CDR1 is MNHEY and CDR2 is SMNVEV (reference sequence).

This clone showed up just a few times. This chain connects TRBV19 to TRBJ2-1, with D possibly matching TRBD2 (6 bases). Per germline, CDR1 LNHDA and CDR2 SQIVND (reference sequence). The CDR3 is 15 amino acids. Trimming removed 4 bases from V and 1 base from J, with 11 bases in between. The DNA of the CDR3 is TGTGCCAGTAGTACGGACTACCAATCCTACAATGAGCAGTTCTTC. Residues: CASSTDYQSYNEQFF.

The genes are TRBV15 and TRBJ1-2, with D perhaps matching TRBD1 (5 bases). Deletions cut 3 bases from V and 0 bases from J, with 8 bases between. Germline V CDR1 and CDR2: LNHNV, YYDKDF (reference sequence). The CDR3 is made up of 14 amino acids. Here the CDR3 DNA reads TGTGCCACCAGCAGGACAGTAGCTAACTATGGCTACACCTTC. It codes for CATSRTVANYGYTF.

This chain uses TRBV19 with TRBJ1-2, with TRBD1 matching over 10 bases. Trimming at V came to 5 bases and at J to 8 bases, leaving 5 bases not matched to a gene. In germline, CDR1 is LNHDA, CDR2 SQIVND (reference sequence). This CDR3 is built from 13 residues. The CDR3 DNA follows: TGTGCCAGTAGTGCGACAGGGGGCGGCGGCTACACCTTC. Amino acids: CASSATGGGGYTF.

This clone was detected only a few times. This sequence joins TRBV25-1 and TRBJ1-2, with D perhaps TRBD1 (6 bases). Germline V gene data show CDR1 as MGHDK and CDR2 as SYGVNS. V gave up 3 bases and J gave up 8 bases, with 16 bases separating them. The CDR3 is 14 residues long. The DNA for the CDR3 is TGTGCCAGCAGTGATAGGACAGCGGTCGGCGGCTACACCTTC. Residues: CASSDRTAVGGYTF.

The chain combines TRBV11-3 with TRBJ2-7; tentative D call: TRBD2 (6 bases). Germline loops: CDR1 SGHNT, CDR2 YENEEA. The length of the CDR3 is 14 residues. V was clipped by 4 bases and J by 0 bases, with 10 bases between them. CDR3 loop: CASSSGGSSYEQYF. CDR3 sequence (DNA): TGTGCCAGCAGCTCCGGAGGGTCCTCCTACGAGCAGTACTTC.

This rearrangement joins TRBV27 to TRBJ1-4; D not certain. CDR1 and CDR2 from the germline V gene are MNHEY and SMNVEV (reference sequence). This CDR3 has 15 residues. The ends were cut back, 5 bases at V and 4 bases at J, with 14 bases in the middle. CDR3 in DNA: TGTGCCAGCAGTATGACACTGTTAAGTAATGAAAAACTGTTTTTT. Encoded protein: CASSMTLLSNEKLFF.

V is TRBV27 and J is TRBJ2-3; D is uncertain. Per germline, CDR1 MNHEY and CDR2 SMNVEV (reference sequence). The CDR3 covers 13 residues. V shed 3 bases and J shed 1 base, with 5 bases lying between them. The CDR3 DNA is TGTGCCAGCAGTTTCGGAGGCACAGATACGCAGTATTTT. As protein: CASSFGGTDTQYF.

J is TRBJ2-5 and V is TRBV30, with TRBD1 as a possible D gene (5 bases). Germline CDR1 is GTSNPN and CDR2 is SVGIG (reference sequence). This CDR3 contains 14 residues. The V end was cut by 2 bases, the J end by 1 base, with 11 bases between. The CDR3 DNA is TGTGCCTGGAGTTATCAAGGGGCCCAAGAGACCCAGTACTTC. Its protein product is CAWSYQGAQETQYF.

The count of this clone is one. The rearrangement joins TRBV6-5 to TRBJ2-7; D is unresolved. This CDR3 has 12 residues. V lost 9 bases, J lost 2 bases, and 11 bases lay in between. Germline V lookup: CDR1 MNHEY, CDR2 SVGAGI. CDR3 nucleotide sequence: TGTGCCAGTGCGGCTTTAGCCTACGAGCAGTACTTC. Amino acids: CASAALAYEQYF.

This rearrangement joins TRBV19 to TRBJ1-1, with 8 bases identical to TRBD1. Germline trimming cut 10 bases from V and 3 bases from J; bases unmatched to any gene: 7. This CDR3 comprises 13 residues. The germline V gene encodes CDR1 LNHDA and CDR2 SQIVND (reference sequence). This CDR3 reads CATQTGAYTEAFF. DNA for the CDR3: TGTGCCACCCAGACAGGGGCGTACACTGAAGCTTTCTTT. The variable domain in full, completed from reference TRBV19 and TRBJ1-1, reads DGGITQSPKYLFRKEGQNVTLSCEQNLNHDAMYWYRQDPGQGLRLIYYSQIVNDFQKGDIAEGYSVSREKKESFPLTVTSAQKNPTAFYLCATQTGAYTEAFFGQGTRLTVV.

V and J are TRBV27 and TRBJ2-7; 10 bases are a match to TRBD1. Germline-derived CDR1 and CDR2 are MNHEY and SMNVEV (reference sequence). The CDR3 totals 13 residues. Losses at the gene ends were 9 bases for V and 2 bases for J; bases not matched to a gene: 4. The CDR3, as DNA: TGTGCCAGTTGGGGACAGGGGCCCTACGAGCAGTACTTC. Translated, it gives CASWGQGPYEQYF.

This sequence joins TRBV19 and TRBJ1-2; 8 bases fit TRBD1. Trimming removed 7 bases from V and 4 bases from J; junction bases left unmatched: 14. The germline gives CDR1 LNHDA, CDR2 SQIVND (reference sequence). The CDR3 has 16 residues. CDR3 bases: TGTGCCAGTACAACAGGGAGCACACAGGGGGGCTATGGCTACACCTTC. This sequence encodes CASTTGSTQGGYGYTF.

The chain is built from TRBV7-2 and TRBJ2-1, with TRBD2 matching 7 bases. The V and J ends lost 3 bases and 5 bases, in that order; junction bases with no gene match: 7. The CDR3 is made up of 15 amino acids. Germline assignment: CDR1 SGHTA and CDR2 FQGNSA. The CDR3 protein is CASSLGEGWDNEQFF. DNA for the CDR3: TGTGCCAGCAGCTTGGGGGAGGGGTGGGACAATGAGCAGTTCTTC.

This chain links TRBV29-1 with TRBJ2-6, with 8 nucleotides matching TRBD1. The CDR3 covers 17 residues. CDR1 and CDR2 (germline): SQVTM, ANQGSEA. V gave up 7 bases and J gave up 4 bases; unmatched junction bases: 15. CDR3 coding DNA: TGCAGCGGCAACCGGGACAGGACCCCTGAGGGGGCCAACGTCCTGACTTTC. Translated, it gives CSGNRDRTPEGANVLTF.

V gene TRBV5-6 combines with J gene TRBJ1-2, with 10 nucleotides matching TRBD1. The junction had 4 bases not matched to a gene; V was cut back by 4 bases and J by 7 bases. Germline V lookup: CDR1 SGHDT, CDR2 YYEEEE. There are 13 residues in the CDR3. The CDR3 spells CASSLGQGVGYTF. The CDR3 DNA reads TGTGCCAGCAGCCTCGGACAGGGGGTTGGCTACACCTTC.

The rearrangement joins TRBV7-2 to TRBJ1-1; 8 bases map to TRBD1. The germline V gene has CDR1 SGHTA and CDR2 FQGNSA. The CDR3 loop spans 14 amino acids. With 3 bases clipped from V and 0 bases from J, the junction kept 0 bases outside the gene matches. In DNA, the CDR3 is TGTGCCAGCAGCTTGACAGGGGTGAACACTGAAGCTTTCTTT. Translation: CASSLTGVNTEAFF.